Sequencing of this TCR beta chain was carried out in a study of T cell repertoires in cytomegalovirus infection. Overall study context: Selection of CMV epitopes for the study included recently identified HLA-C-restricted and well-studied HLA-B-restricted ones.

The germline V gene encodes CDR1 MGHDK and CDR2 SYGVNS. This CDR3 region has 14 residues. Trimming removed 8 bases from V and 5 bases from J; junction bases left unmatched: 11. TCRdb re-analysed the reads in MiXCR, keeping a single row per CDR3 protein. The sample yields some 920,000 distinct CDR3 sequences, roughly a third seen once. There are a few counts of this clonotype. The target antigen is unknown. This TCR was recovered from a human donor in good health (CMV status not recorded). Some clones in this sample may be carry-over from other donors' samples. This sample comprised cultured CD8+ T cells from PBMCs, obtained from culture after CMV antigen stimulation. V is TRBV25-1 and J is TRBJ2-7, with TRBD1 matching over 8 bases. The CDR3 loop reads CASRQGAFGDEQYF. CDR3 bases: TGTGCCAGCCGTCAGGGGGCATTTGGCGACGAGCAGTACTTC.